This TCR beta chain came from a study of beta chain features in type 1 diabetes. General study points: Within the patient group, naive, central memory and Treg TCRB repertoires appeared more similar to each other than within healthy donors. Researchers caution that PCR might favor shorter templates, equally among patients and controls. There was a moderate but significant shortening of TCRB CDR3s in all four CD4+ subsets of Type 1 diabetes patients. Sequencing of cDNA might inflate the share of cells that strongly express TCR.

Note on this clone: What it recognizes is unknown.

The investigators reverse transcribed all of the isolated RNA, so they sequenced expressed TCRB transcripts. Profiling relied on immunoSEQ multiplex PCR, and the TCRdb table lists in-frame clones only, not all of them. The data show fewer than 350,000 clones, roughly 21% seen once. The clonotype comes from a woman younger than 30 in good health. The specimen sequenced was naive CD4+ T cells from blood.

In nucleotides, the CDR3 is TGTGCCTGCGAGCGGGAGCTAGCCAAAAACATTCAGTACTTC. Protein: CACERELAKNIQYF. The rearrangement joins TRBV30 to TRBJ2-4; 8 bases align to TRBD2. Germline V gives CDR1 GTSNPN, CDR2 SVGIG (reference sequence). V lost 6 bases, J lost 0 bases, and 4 bases stayed unmatched. The CDR3 length is 14 residues.